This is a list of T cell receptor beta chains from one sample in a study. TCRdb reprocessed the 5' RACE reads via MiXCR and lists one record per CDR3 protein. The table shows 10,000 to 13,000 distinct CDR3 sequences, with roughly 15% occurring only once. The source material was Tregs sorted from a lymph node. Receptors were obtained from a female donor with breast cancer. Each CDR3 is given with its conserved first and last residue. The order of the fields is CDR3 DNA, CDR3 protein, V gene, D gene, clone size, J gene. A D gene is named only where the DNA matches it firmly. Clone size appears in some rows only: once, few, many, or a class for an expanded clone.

cdr3_nt: TGCAGTGCTAGTCAACAGGGGGTTCAGCCCCAGCATTTT
cdr3_aa: CSASQQGVQPQHF
v_call: TRBV20-1
d_call: TRBD1
clone_size: -
j_call: TRBJ1-5

cdr3_nt: TGCGCCAGCAGCACCGACAGGGATTACTACGAGCAGTACTTC
cdr3_aa: CASSTDRDYYEQYF
v_call: TRBV5-1
d_call: TRBD1
clone_size: medium-sized
j_call: TRBJ2-7

cdr3_nt: TGCGCCAGCAGCCAAGATCAGCGGGAGGCCGGGGAGCTGTTTTTT
cdr3_aa: CASSQDQREAGELFF
v_call: TRBV4-3
d_call: TRBD2
clone_size: medium-sized
j_call: TRBJ2-2

cdr3_nt: TGTGCCAGCAGTCCTGGGAAGGGGTGGGAATTCTATGGCTACACCTTC
cdr3_aa: CASSPGKGWEFYGYTF
v_call: TRBV12-3/TRBV12-4
d_call: -
clone_size: many
j_call: TRBJ1-2

cdr3_nt: TGTGCCAGCAGTTACCAAAATACGCAGTATTTT
cdr3_aa: CASSYQNTQYF
v_call: TRBV6-5
d_call: -
clone_size: medium-sized
j_call: TRBJ2-3

cdr3_nt: TGTGCCAGCAGCACTAGTTTGTACGAGCAGTACTTC
cdr3_aa: CASSTSLYEQYF
v_call: TRBV28
d_call: -
clone_size: many
j_call: TRBJ2-7

cdr3_nt: TGTGCCAGCAGTTACTCCAGACAGGGGAAAGCTTTCTTT
cdr3_aa: CASSYSRQGKAFF
v_call: TRBV6-2/TRBV6-3
d_call: TRBD1
clone_size: medium-sized
j_call: TRBJ1-1

cdr3_nt: TGCGCCAGCAGCCCCTTCGAGACCGACTCTGGAAACACCATATATTTT
cdr3_aa: CASSPFETDSGNTIYF
v_call: TRBV4-1
d_call: -
clone_size: medium-sized
j_call: TRBJ1-3

cdr3_nt: TGTGCCAGCAGCTTGTTTGAAGGGGCGAGAAATCAGCCCCAGCATTTT
cdr3_aa: CASSLFEGARNQPQHF
v_call: TRBV5-5
d_call: -
clone_size: medium-sized
j_call: TRBJ1-5

cdr3_nt: TGCGCCAGCAGCTTTTGGACCTCCGGCTCCTACGAGCAGTACTTC
cdr3_aa: CASSFWTSGSYEQYF
v_call: TRBV5-1
d_call: -
clone_size: medium-sized
j_call: TRBJ2-7

cdr3_nt: TGTGCCAGCAGGACTAGCGGATTCACAGATACGCAGTATTTT
cdr3_aa: CASRTSGFTDTQYF
v_call: TRBV12-3/TRBV12-4
d_call: TRBD2
clone_size: medium-sized
j_call: TRBJ2-3

cdr3_nt: TGCGCTCGTTCTGGGGCCAACGTCCTGACTTTC
cdr3_aa: CARSGANVLTF
v_call: TRBV4-1
d_call: -
clone_size: medium-sized
j_call: TRBJ2-6

cdr3_nt: TGTGCCAGCGGGCCTTCGGGCACAGATACGCAGTATTTT
cdr3_aa: CASGPSGTDTQYF
v_call: TRBV9
d_call: -
clone_size: medium-sized
j_call: TRBJ2-3

cdr3_nt: TGTGCCAGCAGCAAGGCCGTCGGTGAAAAACTGTTTTTT
cdr3_aa: CASSKAVGEKLFF
v_call: TRBV7-9
d_call: -
clone_size: medium-sized
j_call: TRBJ1-4

cdr3_nt: TGTGCCAGCAGCCAAGAGGCTAGCGGGCGTGGGCAGTACTTC
cdr3_aa: CASSQEASGRGQYF
v_call: TRBV4-2
d_call: TRBD2
clone_size: many
j_call: TRBJ2-7

cdr3_nt: TGTGCCAGCAGTGAATGGACATCAACTAATGAAAAACTGTTTTTT
cdr3_aa: CASSEWTSTNEKLFF
v_call: TRBV25-1
d_call: -
clone_size: many
j_call: TRBJ1-4

cdr3_nt: TGCGCCAGCAGCTTAGGCAGTCTCGGCAATGAGCAGTTCTTC
cdr3_aa: CASSLGSLGNEQFF
v_call: TRBV5-1
d_call: -
clone_size: medium-sized
j_call: TRBJ2-1

cdr3_nt: TGCGCCAGCAGCTTGGCCTCTGAAATGGCTACGCAGTATTTT
cdr3_aa: CASSLASEMATQYF
v_call: TRBV5-1
d_call: -
clone_size: medium-sized
j_call: TRBJ2-3

cdr3_nt: TGCGCCAGCAGCCAAGCACAGGGGAGCAATCAGCCCCAGCATTTT
cdr3_aa: CASSQAQGSNQPQHF
v_call: TRBV4-1
d_call: TRBD1
clone_size: -
j_call: TRBJ1-5

cdr3_nt: TGTGCCAGCAGCAACTCCGACACCCTCAATCAGCCCCAGCATTTT
cdr3_aa: CASSNSDTLNQPQHF
v_call: TRBV7-9
d_call: -
clone_size: medium-sized
j_call: TRBJ1-5

cdr3_nt: TGTGCCAGCAGCTTACTTACAGGGGGAAACACTGAAGCTTTCTTT
cdr3_aa: CASSLLTGGNTEAFF
v_call: TRBV7-8
d_call: TRBD1
clone_size: medium-sized
j_call: TRBJ1-1

cdr3_nt: TGTGCCTCCGAACGGGGGGACTATGGCTACACCTTC
cdr3_aa: CASERGDYGYTF
v_call: TRBV6-1
d_call: -
clone_size: few
j_call: TRBJ1-2

cdr3_nt: TGTGCCAGCAGTGACTCGGCGGCGGTAGCGTCAGATACGCAGTATTTT
cdr3_aa: CASSDSAAVASDTQYF
v_call: TRBV6-4
d_call: -
clone_size: many
j_call: TRBJ2-3

cdr3_nt: TGCAGCGTCACAACCTCTGGAAACACCATATATTTT
cdr3_aa: CSVTTSGNTIYF
v_call: TRBV29-1
d_call: -
clone_size: medium-sized
j_call: TRBJ1-3

cdr3_nt: TGTGCCAGCAGCGGTTATGCCCAAGAGACCCAGTACTTC
cdr3_aa: CASSGYAQETQYF
v_call: TRBV7-2
d_call: -
clone_size: -
j_call: TRBJ2-5

cdr3_nt: TGTGCCAGCAGCCCCGCCCTAGGAGACCGGGGTGGCTACACCTTC
cdr3_aa: CASSPALGDRGGYTF
v_call: TRBV7-9
d_call: -
clone_size: medium-sized
j_call: TRBJ1-2

cdr3_nt: TGTGCCAGCAGTTACGGGGGGCCGGGCAATGAGCCCCAGCAGTTT
cdr3_aa: CASSYGGPGNEPQQF
v_call: TRBV6-2/TRBV6-3
d_call: -
clone_size: -
j_call: TRBJ1-5

cdr3_nt: TGCGCCAGCAGCCAAGTCCAATGGGGCGGGGGGGCCTACGAGCAGTACTTC
cdr3_aa: CASSQVQWGGGAYEQYF
v_call: TRBV4-3
d_call: TRBD2
clone_size: many
j_call: TRBJ2-7

cdr3_nt: TGCGCCAGCAGCCTACGGACAGGCCCAGGGGAGACCCAGTACTTC
cdr3_aa: CASSLRTGPGETQYF
v_call: TRBV5-1
d_call: TRBD1
clone_size: many
j_call: TRBJ2-5

cdr3_nt: TGTGCCAGCAGCCAAGAGCCGGAGACCGGGGAGCTGTTTTTT
cdr3_aa: CASSQEPETGELFF
v_call: TRBV4-2
d_call: -
clone_size: -
j_call: TRBJ2-2

cdr3_nt: TGCAGCGTTGAAGATCGGGCACTGGCAGAGAGATATACGCAGTATTTT
cdr3_aa: CSVEDRALAERYTQYF
v_call: TRBV29-1
d_call: -
clone_size: many
j_call: TRBJ2-3

cdr3_nt: TGCAGCGTTGAGGACTCCCGACACCGAAAAATCTATGGCTACACCTTC
cdr3_aa: CSVEDSRHRKIYGYTF
v_call: TRBV29-1
d_call: -
clone_size: few
j_call: TRBJ1-2

cdr3_nt: TGTGCCAGCAGTTTTACCCCCACGAATGAGCAGTTCTTC
cdr3_aa: CASSFTPTNEQFF
v_call: TRBV12-3/TRBV12-4
d_call: -
clone_size: many
j_call: TRBJ2-1

cdr3_nt: TGCGCCAGCAGCTTGGCGGACAGGGGCAATGAGCAGTTCTTC
cdr3_aa: CASSLADRGNEQFF
v_call: TRBV5-1
d_call: TRBD1
clone_size: medium-sized
j_call: TRBJ2-1

cdr3_nt: TGTGCCAGCAGGCACACCCCACTAGCGGGAGTAAGGGAAGAGACCCAGTACTTC
cdr3_aa: CASRHTPLAGVREETQYF
v_call: TRBV7-9
d_call: TRBD2
clone_size: medium-sized
j_call: TRBJ2-5

cdr3_nt: TGTGCCAGCAGTATCAGTGTGGATCGGTTCTTC
cdr3_aa: CASSISVDRFF
v_call: TRBV12-3/TRBV12-4
d_call: -
clone_size: medium-sized
j_call: TRBJ2-1

cdr3_nt: TGTGCCAGCAGTGACGAGTCCACTGAAGCTTTCTTT
cdr3_aa: CASSDESTEAFF
v_call: TRBV2
d_call: -
clone_size: many
j_call: TRBJ1-1

cdr3_nt: TGCGCCAGCAGCCAAGTTGGGATGCGGCGGGGGGAGGAAGAGACCCAGTACTTC
cdr3_aa: CASSQVGMRRGEEETQYF
v_call: TRBV4-1
d_call: TRBD2
clone_size: medium-sized
j_call: TRBJ2-5

cdr3_nt: TGTGCCAGCAGTTACCCGGGGATTAATACACCCCTCCACTTT
cdr3_aa: CASSYPGINTPLHF
v_call: TRBV6-6
d_call: -
clone_size: few
j_call: TRBJ1-6

cdr3_nt: TGTGCCAGCAGCCCAGGGACTAGCGGTTACAAGGAGCAGTTCTTC
cdr3_aa: CASSPGTSGYKEQFF
v_call: TRBV9
d_call: TRBD2
clone_size: -
j_call: TRBJ2-1

cdr3_nt: TGTGCCAGCAGCCCGCCTAGGGGCGAGCAGTTCTTC
cdr3_aa: CASSPPRGEQFF
v_call: TRBV13
d_call: -
clone_size: many
j_call: TRBJ2-1

cdr3_nt: TGCGCCAGCAGCCTGACAGGGGAAAAGACTGAAGCTTTCTTT
cdr3_aa: CASSLTGEKTEAFF
v_call: TRBV5-1
d_call: TRBD1
clone_size: many
j_call: TRBJ1-1

cdr3_nt: TGTGCCAGCAGAGTTATCGGACAGGGGGCGAAAACCGGGGAGCTGTTTTTT
cdr3_aa: CASRVIGQGAKTGELFF
v_call: TRBV6-2/TRBV6-3
d_call: TRBD1
clone_size: many
j_call: TRBJ2-2

cdr3_nt: TGTGCCAGCAGCAACGCGGGACTCATTAGGACCGGGGAGCTGTTTTTT
cdr3_aa: CASSNAGLIRTGELFF
v_call: TRBV5-5
d_call: -
clone_size: many
j_call: TRBJ2-2

cdr3_nt: TGTGCCAGCAGTTACTCGATATCCTACGAGCAGTACTTC
cdr3_aa: CASSYSISYEQYF
v_call: TRBV6-5
d_call: -
clone_size: medium-sized
j_call: TRBJ2-7

cdr3_nt: TGCGCCAGCAGCACGCCGGACAGTCGGGAGCTGTTTTTT
cdr3_aa: CASSTPDSRELFF
v_call: TRBV5-1
d_call: -
clone_size: medium-sized
j_call: TRBJ2-2

cdr3_nt: TGTGCCAGCAGTCTTTTAGCGGGAGGGAATGAGCAGTTCTTC
cdr3_aa: CASSLLAGGNEQFF
v_call: TRBV12-3/TRBV12-4
d_call: TRBD2
clone_size: few
j_call: TRBJ2-1

cdr3_nt: TGCAGCGTTGCAAAGGCTAGCGGGCTGACCTACGAGCAGTACTTC
cdr3_aa: CSVAKASGLTYEQYF
v_call: TRBV29-1
d_call: TRBD2
clone_size: -
j_call: TRBJ2-7

cdr3_nt: TGTGCCAGCAGTTCTGTGCAGGGGGCCTACGAGCAGTACTTC
cdr3_aa: CASSSVQGAYEQYF
v_call: TRBV27
d_call: TRBD1
clone_size: many
j_call: TRBJ2-7

cdr3_nt: TGCGCCAGCAGCCCGAAAAGGGACCATGTCAATGAGCAGTTCTTC
cdr3_aa: CASSPKRDHVNEQFF
v_call: TRBV5-1
d_call: -
clone_size: few
j_call: TRBJ2-1

cdr3_nt: TGCAGTGCCAGATCGGGGAACAATCAGCCCCAGCATTTC
cdr3_aa: CSARSGNNQPQHF
v_call: TRBV20-1
d_call: -
clone_size: -
j_call: TRBJ1-5

cdr3_nt: TGCGCCAGCAGCTTCGGGAACAGGGGCGATTATGGCTACACCTTC
cdr3_aa: CASSFGNRGDYGYTF
v_call: TRBV5-1
d_call: TRBD1
clone_size: few
j_call: TRBJ1-2

cdr3_nt: TGCAGTGCTAGGGACGCTAGCGGGGGGTTCGGAAATGAGCAGTTCTTC
cdr3_aa: CSARDASGGFGNEQFF
v_call: TRBV20-1
d_call: TRBD2
clone_size: many
j_call: TRBJ2-1

cdr3_nt: TGTGCCAGCAGCCAAGAATTCGGACAGGGGAGATATGGCTACACCTTC
cdr3_aa: CASSQEFGQGRYGYTF
v_call: TRBV3-1
d_call: TRBD1
clone_size: many
j_call: TRBJ1-2

cdr3_nt: TGTGCCAGCAGCTTAACCAGGGCCTACGAGCAGTACTTC
cdr3_aa: CASSLTRAYEQYF
v_call: TRBV7-2
d_call: -
clone_size: medium-sized
j_call: TRBJ2-7

cdr3_nt: TGTGCCAGCAGCCTAGGGCCCGATGAGCAGTTCTTC
cdr3_aa: CASSLGPDEQFF
v_call: TRBV3-1
d_call: -
clone_size: -
j_call: TRBJ2-1

cdr3_nt: TGTGCCAGCAGTTTAGCCCGACTAGCGGGACCCTACGAGCAGTACTTC
cdr3_aa: CASSLARLAGPYEQYF
v_call: TRBV12-3/TRBV12-4
d_call: TRBD2
clone_size: many
j_call: TRBJ2-7

cdr3_nt: TGTGCCAGCAGCTCCTCGCTGGGGACAGATACGCAGTATTTT
cdr3_aa: CASSSSLGTDTQYF
v_call: TRBV7-2
d_call: -
clone_size: medium-sized
j_call: TRBJ2-3

cdr3_nt: TGTGCCAGCAGCTTGAGGACGACCCTTTCCTACGAGCAGTACTTC
cdr3_aa: CASSLRTTLSYEQYF
v_call: TRBV5-5
d_call: -
clone_size: many
j_call: TRBJ2-7